These 21 T cell receptor beta chains share one sample of origin, sequenced in a study of T cells after yellow fever vaccination. Via MiXCR, TCRdb re-called the 5' RACE reads, giving one row per CDR3 protein. Among about 350,000 distinct CDR3 sequences listed, about 7.8% were seen once. The sample here was PBMCs, taken about 41 days after the first yellow fever vaccination. These receptors were taken from a man between 18 and 35 years old who received the YFV17D yellow fever vaccine.

This clonotype was seen at least ten times. This sequence joins TRBV5-1 and TRBJ1-1, with 7 bases identical to TRBD1. Per germline, CDR1 SGHRS and CDR2 YFSETQ. The CDR3 is 15 residues long. V lost 2 bases to trimming and J lost 3 bases; unmatched junction nucleotides: 7. The CDR3 loop reads CASSFRGQSDTEAFF. The CDR3 DNA reads TGCGCCAGCAGCTTTAGGGGGCAAAGTGACACTGAAGCTTTCTTT.

The chain uses TRBV12-3 or TRBV12-4 and TRBJ2-3; TRBD1 matches at 8 bases. The CDR3 covers 15 residues. The trim removed 5 bases at V and 3 bases at J, leaving 7 bases unmatched. CDR3 protein: CASSTNQGATDTQYF. DNA for the CDR3: TGTGCCAGCAGTACGAATCAGGGGGCTACAGATACGCAGTATTTT.

This clonotype appeared a few times. The chain links TRBV7-9 to TRBJ2-7; D possibly corresponds to TRBD2 (5 bases). The CDR3 covers 13 residues. Trimming stripped 5 bases from V and 4 bases from J, with 12 bases between. Germline V lookup: CDR1 SEHNR, CDR2 FQNEAQ (reference sequence). CDR3 in amino acids: CASSARTGYEQYF. The CDR3 DNA reads as TGTGCCAGCAGCGCCCGAACGGGGTACGAGCAGTACTTC.

This clonotype was detected ten times or more. This rearrangement joins TRBV3-1 to TRBJ2-4; D remains ambiguous. The length of the CDR3 is 15 residues. Germline V gene lookup returns CDR1 LGHDT and CDR2 YNNKEL (reference sequence). Trimming left V 5 bases short and J 2 bases short, with 13 bases between. DNA for the CDR3: TGTGCCAGCAGCATAATGGCGGTTTCCAAAAACATTCAGTACTTC. Protein product: CASSIMAVSKNIQYF.

This clonotype has more than one count but fewer than ten. J is TRBJ2-7 and V is TRBV7-2; 8 bases are shared with TRBD1. CDR1 and CDR2 from the germline V gene are SGHTA and FQGNSA. The CDR3 is 14 residues long. The ends lost 1 base at V and 6 bases at J; junction bases unmatched: 5. DNA of the CDR3: TGTGCCAGCAGCTTAGGGCAGGGGGCAGGCGAGCAGTACGTC. As protein: CASSLGQGAGEQYV.

This clonotype occurred a few times. V is TRBV5-1 and J is TRBJ2-7, with D maybe TRBD2 (5 bases). The CDR3 is 14 residues long. The ends were cut back, 0 bases at V and 3 bases at J, with 10 bases in the middle. Germline lookup yields CDR1 SGHRS and CDR2 YFSETQ. As DNA, the CDR3 is TGCGCCAGCAGCTTGGAGGCTAGCTACTACGAGCAGTACTTC. Amino acid sequence: CASSLEASYYEQYF. The full variable domain, with the rest looked up from reference TRBV5-1 and TRBJ2-7, is KAGVTQTPRYLIKTRGQQVTLSCSPISGHRSVSWYQQTPGQGLQFLFEYFSETQRNKGNFPGRFSGRQFSNSRSEMNVSTLELGDSALYLCASSLEASYYEQYFGPGTRLTVT.

This clonotype has just a few counts. This sequence joins TRBV20-1 and TRBJ1-1, with D uncertain. CDR3 length equals 13 residues. Trimming took 7 bases from V and 0 from J, leaving 12 bases between them. Germline V gene sequence: CDR1 DFQATT, CDR2 SNEGSKA (reference sequence). Here the CDR3 reads CSVLGALNTEAFF. The CDR3 DNA sequence: TGCAGTGTTTTAGGAGCCCTGAACACTGAAGCTTTCTTT.

This chain uses TRBV5-1 with TRBJ1-4, with D unresolved. The ends were cut back, 4 bases at V and 0 bases at J, with 13 bases in the middle. This CDR3 contains 16 residues. CDR1 is SGHRS, CDR2 YFSETQ, per germline. The CDR3 reads CASSGSPAPTNEKLFF. Written as DNA, the CDR3 is TGCGCCAGCAGCGGTAGCCCGGCGCCAACTAATGAAAAACTGTTTTTT.

This clonotype was detected a few times. J is TRBJ1-6 and V is TRBV4-2; no clear D gene. This CDR3 comprises 15 residues. Deletions cut 1 base from V and 8 bases from J, with 12 bases between. Germline-derived CDR1 and CDR2 are LGHNA and YNFKEQ. Here the CDR3 DNA reads TGTGCCAGCAGCCAAGGTCCAGGCAAAGATTCACCCCTCCACTTT. Amino acid sequence: CASSQGPGKDSPLHF.

This clonotype has just a few counts. DNA of the CDR3: TGCGCCAGCAGCCGGGACCCGGGGCGGGTAGGAGGCGAGCAGTACGTC. It yields the protein CASSRDPGRVGGEQYV. This chain connects TRBV5-1 to TRBJ2-7; either TRBD1 or TRBD2 may supply D (5 bases each). Germline CDR1 SGHRS, CDR2 YFSETQ. Trimming stripped 4 bases from V and 6 bases from J, with 23 bases between. This CDR3 is 16 amino acids long.

This clonotype has a handful of counts. The rearrangement joins TRBV6-1 to TRBJ2-2; no clear D gene. In germline, CDR1 is MNHNS, CDR2 SASEGT. CDR3 length: 13 amino acids. Trimming left V 3 bases short and J 4 bases short, with 6 bases between. The CDR3 loop reads CASSELGTGELFF. For the CDR3, the DNA is TGTGCCAGCAGTGAGCTGGGCACCGGGGAGCTGTTTTTT.

V and J are TRBV30 and TRBJ2-1; 9 bases agree with TRBD1. This CDR3 is built from 15 residues. Germline loops: CDR1 GTSNPN, CDR2 SVGIG (reference sequence). V shed 1 base, J shed 7 bases, and the junction held 8 bases outside the gene matches. This CDR3 reads CAWSGSGTGWNEQFF. For the CDR3, the DNA is TGTGCCTGGAGTGGGTCCGGGACAGGGTGGAATGAGCAGTTCTTC.

At least ten counts were recorded for this clonotype. V usage is TRBV6-1 and J usage is TRBJ2-1; 8 bases agree with TRBD2. The CDR3 runs 14 residues. With V trimmed by 4 bases and J by 2 bases, 1 base remained unmatched. The germline gives CDR1 MNHNS, CDR2 SASEGT. CDR3 DNA sequence: TGTGCCAGCAGTGTCGGGGGGGCCTACAATGAGCAGTTCTTC. Translated, it gives CASSVGGAYNEQFF.

Only a few counts were recorded for this clonotype. A much bigger clone sits one base away, suggesting this may be a read error. Here the CDR3 reads CASSYREYNEQFF. DNA for the CDR3: TGTGCCAGCAGTTACAGGGAATACAATGAGCAGTTCTTC. The chain joins TRBV6-5 to TRBJ2-1; the D is unclear. The CDR3 covers 13 residues. Trimming pared 2 bases from V and 4 bases from J, leaving 6 bases between. In germline, CDR1 is MNHEY, CDR2 SVGAGI.

This clonotype has only a few counts. CDR3 sequence (DNA): TGTGCCAGCAGCCCTACTAGCGGGGGCCCCTCGCAGTACTTC. Protein product: CASSPTSGGPSQYF. The chain recombines TRBV7-8 with TRBJ2-5, with 11 bases aligning to TRBD2. Germline V CDR1 and CDR2: SGHVS, FQNEAQ. Germline trimming cut 5 bases from V and 11 bases from J; bases unmatched to any gene: 10. The CDR3 length is 14 residues.

In this sample, this clonotype turned up a few times. The chain couples TRBV5-1 to TRBJ2-7, with no clear D. This CDR3 comprises 12 residues. CDR1 and CDR2 from the germline V gene are SGHRS and YFSETQ. V lost 1 base to trimming and J lost 5 bases, with 7 bases between them. CDR3 DNA: TGCGCCAGCAGCTTGACCGTTAACGAGCAGTACTTC. Its translation is CASSLTVNEQYF. Based on the CDR3 plus reference TRBV5-1 and TRBJ2-7, the full variable domain is KAGVTQTPRYLIKTRGQQVTLSCSPISGHRSVSWYQQTPGQGLQFLFEYFSETQRNKGNFPGRFSGRQFSNSRSEMNVSTLELGDSALYLCASSLTVNEQYFGPGTRLTVT.

V and J are TRBV9 and TRBJ2-5; 7 bases line up with TRBD1. Trimming removed 3 bases from V and 4 bases from J; junction bases left unmatched: 6. This CDR3 region has 14 residues. CDR1 and CDR2 from the germline V gene are SGDLS and YYNGEE. In DNA, the CDR3 is TGTGCCAGCAGCGCAGAGGGGACAGCAGAGACCCAGTACTTC. Protein product: CASSAEGTAETQYF.

In its sample, this clonotype was seen many times. V usage is TRBV7-9 and J usage is TRBJ2-3; possible D gene TRBD2, 5 bases. CDR3 size: 17 residues. V was clipped by 5 bases and J by 3 bases, with 21 bases between them. Germline V CDR1 and CDR2: SEHNR, FQNEAQ (reference sequence). CDR3 DNA: TGTGCCAGCAGCCCACCCCCCTGGAGGATGAGTACAGATACGCAGTATTTT. Amino acids: CASSPPPWRMSTDTQYF.

The sample holds a few counts of this clonotype. The gene calls are TRBV5-6 and TRBJ1-6; 7 nucleotides agree with TRBD1. J lost 10 bases, V lost 4 bases, and 8 bases had no gene match. This CDR3 region has 14 residues. Looked up from germline, CDR1 is SGHDT and CDR2 is YYEEEE. For the CDR3, the DNA is TGTGCCAGCAGCGGGACAGTAGGTAGCTCACCCCTCCACTTT. Translating gives CASSGTVGSSPLHF.

This clonotype was counted between two and nine times. The chain is built from TRBV5-1 and TRBJ2-2; TRBD2 is a possible D gene (5 bases). CDR3 size: 14 residues. V dropped 2 bases and J dropped 3 bases, with 8 bases sitting between them. The germline V gene encodes CDR1 SGHRS and CDR2 YFSETQ. CDR3 sequence: CASSFRGDTGELFF. CDR3 nucleotide sequence: TGCGCCAGCAGCTTCCGGGGAGACACCGGGGAGCTGTTTTTT.

This clonotype was found a few times. The V and J genes are TRBV7-2 and TRBJ2-3, with D unresolved. With 4 bases removed from V and 4 bases from J, the gap between germline ends came to 15 bases. This CDR3 is 15 amino acids long. Germline V gene lookup returns CDR1 SGHTA and CDR2 FQGNSA. The chain's CDR3 is CASSSWTSGADTQYF. The CDR3 region has the DNA TGTGCCAGCAGCTCCTGGACCTCGGGCGCAGATACGCAGTATTTT.